This entry lists 28 T cell receptor beta chains sequenced from one sample in a study of PD-1 blockade in classical Hodgkin lymphoma (dated by TCRdb to 2020 to 2021). The time point label, read with the paper, signifies: cycle 4 day 1 (C4D1), after six to seven weeks of nivolumab. Relapse after autologous stem cell transplantation had occurred in all trial patients, and cohorts A, B and C were distinguished by prior brentuximab vedotin exposure. Using a Miltenyi CD8+ T cell isolation kit, CD8+ T cells were purified from thawed PBMCs through magnetic negative selection. The library was built by means of the immunoSEQ multiplex PCR assay. TCRdb obtained this table from immuneACCESS and retained in-frame rearrangements with V and J assigned. These tables miss some clones; where compared with another copy, unresolved V genes account for less than half of the shortfall, and the remainder is unexplained. The sample table lists a few thousand clones, roughly 76% of them with a count of one. The top ten constitute approximately 23% of the sample.

Here the sequenced sample was CD8+ T cells from blood, taken before the fourth cycle of nivolumab. These receptor sequences come from a human donor with classical Hodgkin lymphoma.

This rearrangement joins TRBV2 to TRBJ2-5, with D perhaps matching TRBD2 (5 bases). V gave up 6 bases and J gave up 5 bases, with 16 bases separating them. The CDR3 contains 14 residues. Germline lookup yields CDR1 SNHLY and CDR2 FYNNEI. The CDR3 sequence is CASSRTGFGETQYF. CDR3 nucleotide sequence: TGTGCCAGCAGCCGAACGGGGTTTGGGGAGACCCAGTACTTC.

The rearrangement uses TRBV11-2 and TRBJ2-3; D is ambiguous. V gave up 0 bases and J gave up 0 bases, with 7 bases separating them. This CDR3 region has 15 residues. Germline V gives CDR1 SGHAT, CDR2 FQNNGV. CDR3 region: CASSLEYGSTDTQYF. In DNA form, the CDR3 reads TGTGCCAGCAGCTTAGAATACGGGAGCACAGATACGCAGTATTTT.

V gene TRBV27 combines with J gene TRBJ2-1; D is possibly TRBD1 (6 bases). There are 12 residues in the CDR3. V was shortened by 6 bases and J by 14 bases, with 17 bases between the two germline ends. Germline CDR1 MNHEY, CDR2 SMNVEV (reference sequence). CDR3 DNA sequence: TGTGCCAGCAGCCTCCCACAGGGATTGGAGTTCTTC. Its translation: CASSLPQGLEFF.

This clone was seen just once. The V gene is TRBV6-5, the J gene TRBJ1-2; D is ambiguous. Trimming took 0 bases from V and 8 from J, leaving 10 bases between them. Looked up from germline, CDR1 is MNHEY and CDR2 is SVGAGI. The CDR3 covers 13 residues. The CDR3: CASSYSIFGGYTF. DNA of the CDR3: TGTGCCAGCAGTTACTCGATATTTGGAGGCTACACCTTC.

The chain carries TRBV5-4 and TRBJ2-5; 12 bases agree with TRBD2. This CDR3 has 15 residues. Unmatched junction bases numbered 5, after V lost 4 bases and J lost 4 bases. Germline assignment: CDR1 SGHNT and CDR2 YYREEE (reference sequence). In DNA, the CDR3 is TGTGCCAGCAGCAAAGGACTAGCGGGGACAGAGACCCAGTACTTC. It encodes CASSKGLAGTETQYF.

This clone was seen a single time. The V and J genes are TRBV27 and TRBJ2-7; D is perhaps TRBD1 or TRBD2 (5 bases each). CDR1 MNHEY and CDR2 SMNVEV come from the germline V gene (reference sequence). There are 15 residues in the CDR3. Trimming removed 2 bases at V and 4 bases at J, with 15 bases between. For the CDR3, the DNA is TGTGCCAGCAGTTTAGGCCGGGACGGAACATACGAGCAGTACTTC. Its translation is CASSLGRDGTYEQYF.

The genes are TRBV11-3 and TRBJ1-4; the D is unclear. Between the trimmed V and J ends, which lost 1 base and 0 bases, there was a span of 21 bases. Per germline, CDR1 SGHNT and CDR2 YENEEA. The CDR3 consists of 20 residues. CDR3 amino acids: CASSLVKTYRDFATNEKLFF. The CDR3 coding sequence is TGTGCCAGCAGCTTAGTCAAGACCTACCGAGATTTTGCAACTAATGAAAAACTGTTTTTT.

The chain has TRBV30 and TRBJ1-5; a possible D gene is TRBD1 (6 bases). The germline CDR1 and CDR2 sequences are GTSNPN and SVGIG (reference sequence). The CDR3 sequence is 16 residues long. V was trimmed by 0 bases and J by 1 base, leaving 13 bases between them. Here the CDR3 reads CAWSVGGGRSNQPQHF. The CDR3 bases are TGTGCCTGGAGTGTGGGGGGGGGCAGGAGCAATCAGCCCCAGCATTTT.

The chain employs TRBV5-5 and TRBJ2-2, with a possible D match to TRBD2 (5 bases). Trimming removed 0 bases from V and 5 bases from J, with 11 bases in between. Germline-derived CDR1 and CDR2 are SGHKS and YYEKEE (reference sequence). The CDR3 extends over 15 amino acids. The CDR3, as DNA: TGTGCCAGCAGCTTGGCGCGGGCCGGAACCGGGGAGCTGTTTTTT. Its translation is CASSLARAGTGELFF.

The chain has TRBV9 and TRBJ2-2, with D possibly being TRBD1 or TRBD2 (5 bases each). This CDR3 spans 13 amino acids. The V end was cut by 3 bases, the J end by 7 bases, with 10 bases between. CDR1 is SGDLS, CDR2 YYNGEE, per germline. CDR3 bases: TGTGCCAGCAGCGGGGGGTTGGGCGGGGAGCTGTTTTTT. It yields the protein CASSGGLGGELFF.

The chain carries TRBV2 and TRBJ2-3; D possibly corresponds to TRBD1 (5 bases). Germline V gene sequence: CDR1 SNHLY, CDR2 FYNNEI. The CDR3 is 12 residues long. The V end lost 10 bases, the J end lost 5 bases, and 13 bases lay between the germline ends. This CDR3 is CATATDRDTQYF. In nucleotides, the CDR3 is TGTGCCACCGCGACTGACAGAGATACGCAGTATTTT.

The V and J genes are TRBV6-5 and TRBJ2-1; TRBD2 matches at 9 bases. Trimming cost V 11 bases and J 2 bases; bases outside gene matches: 10. This CDR3 is built from 15 residues. From germline, CDR1 is MNHEY and CDR2 SVGAGI. For the CDR3, the DNA is TGTGCCTGCAAAGAGCGGGGGGCAACCTACAATGAGCAGTTCTTC. Translation gives CACKERGATYNEQFF.

The J gene is TRBJ1-4, the V gene TRBV7-9, with 11 bases that match TRBD1. The length of the CDR3 is 15 residues. Germline CDR1 and CDR2: SEHNR and FQNEAQ (reference sequence). The V gene end was trimmed by 5 bases and the J gene end by 5 bases; junction bases not matched to a gene: 4. The CDR3 DNA reads TGTGCCAGCAGCGGACAGGGGGCGAAAAATGAAAAACTGTTTTTT. Its protein is CASSGQGAKNEKLFF.

This chain uses TRBV2 with TRBJ2-7, with 12 bases that match TRBD1. CDR1 and CDR2 from the germline V gene are SNHLY and FYNNEI. J gave up 5 bases and V 2 bases, and 10 bases lay outside the gene matches. The CDR3 loop spans 17 amino acids. In nucleotides, the CDR3 is TGTGCCAGCAGTGAACATCCTCCGGGACAGGGGGCTGACGAGCAGTACTTC. It yields the protein CASSEHPPGQGADEQYF.

This clone came up a few times. The chain uses TRBV5-8 and TRBJ2-5; D possibly corresponds to TRBD1 (5 bases). This CDR3 is built from 14 residues. Between the trimmed V and J ends, which lost 5 bases and 1 base, there was a span of 12 bases. The germline V gene has CDR1 SGHTS and CDR2 YDEGEE. The CDR3: CASRIHRSQETQYF. In nucleotides, the CDR3 is TGTGCCAGCAGGATTCACAGGAGCCAAGAGACCCAGTACTTC.

This rearrangement joins TRBV7-6 to TRBJ2-2, with D perhaps matching TRBD2 (7 bases). The CDR3 totals 12 residues. Germline V gene lookup returns CDR1 SGHVS and CDR2 FNYEAQ. The ends were cut back, 6 bases at V and 6 bases at J, with 8 bases in the middle. The CDR3 region is CASRGGPGELFF. CDR3 in DNA: TGTGCCAGCAGGGGGGGGCCCGGGGAGCTGTTTTTT. Using reference TRBV7-6 and TRBJ2-2 for the parts outside the CDR3, the full variable domain is GAGVSQSPRYKVTKRGQDVALRCDPISGHVSLYWYRQALGQGPEFLTYFNYEAQQDKSGLPNDRFSAERPEGSISTLTIQRTEQRDSAMYRCASRGGPGELFFGEGSRLTVL.

This clone is labeled large. This chain links TRBV4-2 with TRBJ1-2; D is unclear. The CDR3 sequence is 14 residues long. The germline CDR1 and CDR2 sequences are LGHNA and YNFKEQ. V lost 4 bases to trimming and J lost 6 bases, with 15 bases between them. In DNA form, the CDR3 reads TGTGCCAGCAGCCCAGCCGGTGGGAGGGATGGCTACACCTTC. Protein: CASSPAGGRDGYTF.

The sample holds a few counts of this clone. V usage is TRBV4-3 and J usage is TRBJ2-3, with 9 bases matching TRBD2. Germline V lookup: CDR1 LGHNA, CDR2 YSLEER. V gave up 0 bases and J gave up 5 bases; unmatched junction bases: 6. This CDR3 spans 16 amino acids. In nucleotides, the CDR3 is TGCGCCAGCAGCCAAGATACCGCTAGCGGGGTAGATACGCAGTATTTT. Translating gives CASSQDTASGVDTQYF.

The CDR3: CASSVEGGNYEQFF. CDR3 DNA sequence: TGTGCCAGCAGCGTTGAGGGGGGGAACTATGAGCAGTTCTTC. The rearrangement uses TRBV9 and TRBJ2-1; the D gene is possibly TRBD2 (7 bases). The CDR3 length is 14 residues. The V end was cut by 2 bases, the J end by 8 bases, with 14 bases between. CDR1 is SGDLS and CDR2 is YYNGEE in the germline V gene. Looking up the rest from reference TRBV9 and TRBJ2-1 gives the full variable domain: DSGVTQTPKHLITATGQRVTLRCSPRSGDLSVYWYQQSLDQGLQFLIQYYNGEERAKGNILERFSAQQFPDLHSELNLSSLELGDSALYFCASSVEGGNYEQFFGPGTRLTVL.

CDR3 amino acids: CASSIRGGETQYF. The DNA for the CDR3 is TGTGCCAGTAGTATACGGGGCGGCGAGACCCAGTACTTC. The chain uses TRBV19 and TRBJ2-5, with D possibly called TRBD1 or TRBD2 (5 bases each). The CDR3 runs 13 residues. Germline CDR1 reads LNHDA; CDR2 reads SQIVND (reference sequence). V was trimmed by 2 bases and J by 5 bases, leaving 9 bases between them.

This clone was picked up one time. The chain uses TRBV12-5 and TRBJ1-5; D uncertain. The length of the CDR3 is 17 residues. Trimming took 1 base from V and 0 from J, leaving 13 bases between them. The germline V gene encodes CDR1 LGHNT and CDR2 FRNRAP. The CDR3 loop is CASGLAELAYSNQPQHF. Here the CDR3 DNA reads TGTGCTAGTGGTTTGGCTGAGCTGGCTTATAGCAATCAGCCCCAGCATTTT.

The rearrangement joins TRBV15 to TRBJ1-5, with D unresolved. Between the trimmed V and J ends, which lost 3 bases and 6 bases, there was a span of 21 bases. This CDR3 contains 17 residues. CDR1 is LNHNV, CDR2 YYDKDF, per germline (reference sequence). CDR3 nucleotides: TGTGCCACCAGCAGGACATCAGCTCTAGATATGAGTCAGCCCCAGCATTTT. It translates to CATSRTSALDMSQPQHF.

This CDR3 reads CAISESRGASYNEQFF. The CDR3 coding sequence is TGTGCCATCAGTGAGTCACGGGGGGCTTCCTACAATGAGCAGTTCTTC. V usage is TRBV10-3 and J usage is TRBJ2-1; maybe TRBD2 (7 bases). The V end lost 0 bases, the J end lost 1 base, and 10 bases lay between the germline ends. This CDR3 comprises 16 residues. Germline V lookup: CDR1 ENHRY, CDR2 SYGVKD.

The J gene is TRBJ2-1, the V gene TRBV6-5; D tentatively fits TRBD1 or TRBD2 (5 bases each). Between the trimmed V and J ends, which lost 6 bases and 8 bases, there was a span of 11 bases. Germline assignment: CDR1 MNHEY and CDR2 SVGAGI. This CDR3 has 12 residues. CDR3 nucleotide sequence: TGTGCCAGCAGAAAGGGACGGGATGAGCAGTTCTTC. Translating gives CASRKGRDEQFF.

This clone was found once. The chain is built from TRBV13 and TRBJ2-3; D remains unclear. Per germline, CDR1 PRHDT and CDR2 FYEKMQ (reference sequence). The CDR3 extends over 18 amino acids. V lost 5 bases, J lost 0 bases, and 21 bases lay in between. In nucleotides, the CDR3 is TGTGCCAGCAGCCCCCGTGCTGGAGAATCTAACAGCACAGATACGCAGTATTTT. Translated: CASSPRAGESNSTDTQYF.

CDR3 loop: CASSPGPGTGSSYNEQFF. CDR3 bases: TGCGCCAGCAGCCCCGGTCCCGGGACAGGGTCGTCCTACAATGAGCAGTTCTTC. The rearrangement uses TRBV4-3 and TRBJ2-1; TRBD1 aligns across 9 bases. The CDR3 is 18 residues long. With V trimmed by 4 bases and J by 1 base, 11 bases remained unmatched. Germline loops: CDR1 LGHNA, CDR2 YSLEER.

The chain joins TRBV2 to TRBJ2-1, with 7 positions matching TRBD2. V lost 2 bases and J lost 8; bases outside the gene matches: 9. The CDR3 length is 15 residues. Germline lookup yields CDR1 SNHLY and CDR2 FYNNEI. Here the CDR3 reads CASSEWDGRDDEQFF. The CDR3 DNA reads as TGTGCCAGCAGTGAATGGGATGGGAGGGACGATGAGCAGTTCTTC.

This clone was picked up a small number of times. The chain uses TRBV5-5 and TRBJ2-7; 11 nucleotides align to TRBD1. This CDR3 spans 15 amino acids. Germline V gene sequence: CDR1 SGHKS, CDR2 YYEKEE (reference sequence). With V trimmed by 0 bases and J by 3 bases, 2 bases remained unmatched. The CDR3 reads CASSLAGTGGYEQYF. Here the CDR3 DNA reads TGTGCCAGCAGCTTGGCCGGGACAGGGGGCTACGAGCAGTACTTC.